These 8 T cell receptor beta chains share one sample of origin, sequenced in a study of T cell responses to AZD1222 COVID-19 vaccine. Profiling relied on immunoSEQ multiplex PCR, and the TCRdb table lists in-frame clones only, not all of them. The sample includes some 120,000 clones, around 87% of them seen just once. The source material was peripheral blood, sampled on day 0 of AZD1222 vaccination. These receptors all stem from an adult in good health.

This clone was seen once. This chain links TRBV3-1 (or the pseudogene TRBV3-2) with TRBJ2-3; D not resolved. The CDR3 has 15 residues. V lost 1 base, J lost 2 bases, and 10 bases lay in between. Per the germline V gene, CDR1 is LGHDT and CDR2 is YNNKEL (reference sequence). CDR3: CASSQAAYSTDTQYF. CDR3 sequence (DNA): TGTGCCAGCAGCCAAGCTGCATATTCCACAGATACGCAGTATTTT.

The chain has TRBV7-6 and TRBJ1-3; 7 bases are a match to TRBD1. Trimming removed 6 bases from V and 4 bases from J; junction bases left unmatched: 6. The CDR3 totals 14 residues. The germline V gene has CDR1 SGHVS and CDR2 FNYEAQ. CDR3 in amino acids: CASRTGQEGNTIYF. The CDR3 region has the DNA TGTGCCAGCAGGACAGGACAGGAAGGAAACACCATATATTTT.

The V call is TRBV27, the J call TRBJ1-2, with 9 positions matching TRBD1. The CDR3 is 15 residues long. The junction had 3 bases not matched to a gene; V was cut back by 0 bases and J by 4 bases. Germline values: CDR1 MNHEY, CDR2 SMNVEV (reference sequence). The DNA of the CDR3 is TGTGCCAGCAGTTTATCCACAGGGGGCGTCTATGGCTACACCTTC. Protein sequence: CASSLSTGGVYGYTF.

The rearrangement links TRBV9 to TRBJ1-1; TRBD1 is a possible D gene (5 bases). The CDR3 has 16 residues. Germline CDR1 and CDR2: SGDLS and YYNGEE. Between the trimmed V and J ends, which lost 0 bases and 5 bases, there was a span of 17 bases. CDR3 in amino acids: CASSVGGGPEETEAFF. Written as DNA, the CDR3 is TGTGCCAGCAGCGTAGGGGGGGGTCCCGAGGAGACTGAAGCTTTCTTT. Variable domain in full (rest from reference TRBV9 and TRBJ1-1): DSGVTQTPKHLITATGQRVTLRCSPRSGDLSVYWYQQSLDQGLQFLIQYYNGEERAKGNILERFSAQQFPDLHSELNLSSLELGDSALYFCASSVGGGPEETEAFFGQGTRLTVV.

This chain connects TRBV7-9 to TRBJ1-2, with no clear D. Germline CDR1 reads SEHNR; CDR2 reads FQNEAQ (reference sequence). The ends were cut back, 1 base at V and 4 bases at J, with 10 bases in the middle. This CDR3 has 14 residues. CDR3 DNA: TGTGCCAGCAGCTTAGAGTCAGGCGGCTATGGCTACACCTTC. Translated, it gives CASSLESGGYGYTF.

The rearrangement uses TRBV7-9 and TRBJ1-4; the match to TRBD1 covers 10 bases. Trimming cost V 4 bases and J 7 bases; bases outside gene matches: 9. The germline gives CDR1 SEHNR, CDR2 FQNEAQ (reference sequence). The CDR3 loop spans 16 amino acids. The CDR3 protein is CASSYRTGGRSEKLFF. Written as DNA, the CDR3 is TGTGCCAGCAGCTATCGGACAGGGGGACGGAGTGAAAAACTGTTTTTT.

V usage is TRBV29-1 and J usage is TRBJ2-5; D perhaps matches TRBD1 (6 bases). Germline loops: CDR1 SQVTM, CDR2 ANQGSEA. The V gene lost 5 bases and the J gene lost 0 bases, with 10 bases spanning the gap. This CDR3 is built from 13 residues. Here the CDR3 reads CSVSGTNQETQYF. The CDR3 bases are TGCAGCGTTTCCGGGACAAACCAAGAGACCCAGTACTTC. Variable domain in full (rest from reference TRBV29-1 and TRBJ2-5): SAVISQKPSRDICQRGTSLTIQCQVDSQVTMMFWYRQQPGQSLTLIATANQGSEATYESGFVIDKFPISRPNLTFSTLTVSNMSPEDSSIYLCSVSGTNQETQYFGPGTRLLVL.

CDR3 residues: CASSPASGSYEQYF. CDR3 nucleotides: TGTGCCAGCAGCCCGGCTAGCGGATCCTACGAGCAGTACTTC. The chain is built from TRBV3-1 (or the pseudogene TRBV3-2) and TRBJ2-7; 7 nucleotides agree with TRBD2. This CDR3 is 14 amino acids long. Germline CDR1 LGHDT, CDR2 YNNKEL (reference sequence). V lost 4 bases to trimming and J lost 1 base; unmatched junction nucleotides: 4.